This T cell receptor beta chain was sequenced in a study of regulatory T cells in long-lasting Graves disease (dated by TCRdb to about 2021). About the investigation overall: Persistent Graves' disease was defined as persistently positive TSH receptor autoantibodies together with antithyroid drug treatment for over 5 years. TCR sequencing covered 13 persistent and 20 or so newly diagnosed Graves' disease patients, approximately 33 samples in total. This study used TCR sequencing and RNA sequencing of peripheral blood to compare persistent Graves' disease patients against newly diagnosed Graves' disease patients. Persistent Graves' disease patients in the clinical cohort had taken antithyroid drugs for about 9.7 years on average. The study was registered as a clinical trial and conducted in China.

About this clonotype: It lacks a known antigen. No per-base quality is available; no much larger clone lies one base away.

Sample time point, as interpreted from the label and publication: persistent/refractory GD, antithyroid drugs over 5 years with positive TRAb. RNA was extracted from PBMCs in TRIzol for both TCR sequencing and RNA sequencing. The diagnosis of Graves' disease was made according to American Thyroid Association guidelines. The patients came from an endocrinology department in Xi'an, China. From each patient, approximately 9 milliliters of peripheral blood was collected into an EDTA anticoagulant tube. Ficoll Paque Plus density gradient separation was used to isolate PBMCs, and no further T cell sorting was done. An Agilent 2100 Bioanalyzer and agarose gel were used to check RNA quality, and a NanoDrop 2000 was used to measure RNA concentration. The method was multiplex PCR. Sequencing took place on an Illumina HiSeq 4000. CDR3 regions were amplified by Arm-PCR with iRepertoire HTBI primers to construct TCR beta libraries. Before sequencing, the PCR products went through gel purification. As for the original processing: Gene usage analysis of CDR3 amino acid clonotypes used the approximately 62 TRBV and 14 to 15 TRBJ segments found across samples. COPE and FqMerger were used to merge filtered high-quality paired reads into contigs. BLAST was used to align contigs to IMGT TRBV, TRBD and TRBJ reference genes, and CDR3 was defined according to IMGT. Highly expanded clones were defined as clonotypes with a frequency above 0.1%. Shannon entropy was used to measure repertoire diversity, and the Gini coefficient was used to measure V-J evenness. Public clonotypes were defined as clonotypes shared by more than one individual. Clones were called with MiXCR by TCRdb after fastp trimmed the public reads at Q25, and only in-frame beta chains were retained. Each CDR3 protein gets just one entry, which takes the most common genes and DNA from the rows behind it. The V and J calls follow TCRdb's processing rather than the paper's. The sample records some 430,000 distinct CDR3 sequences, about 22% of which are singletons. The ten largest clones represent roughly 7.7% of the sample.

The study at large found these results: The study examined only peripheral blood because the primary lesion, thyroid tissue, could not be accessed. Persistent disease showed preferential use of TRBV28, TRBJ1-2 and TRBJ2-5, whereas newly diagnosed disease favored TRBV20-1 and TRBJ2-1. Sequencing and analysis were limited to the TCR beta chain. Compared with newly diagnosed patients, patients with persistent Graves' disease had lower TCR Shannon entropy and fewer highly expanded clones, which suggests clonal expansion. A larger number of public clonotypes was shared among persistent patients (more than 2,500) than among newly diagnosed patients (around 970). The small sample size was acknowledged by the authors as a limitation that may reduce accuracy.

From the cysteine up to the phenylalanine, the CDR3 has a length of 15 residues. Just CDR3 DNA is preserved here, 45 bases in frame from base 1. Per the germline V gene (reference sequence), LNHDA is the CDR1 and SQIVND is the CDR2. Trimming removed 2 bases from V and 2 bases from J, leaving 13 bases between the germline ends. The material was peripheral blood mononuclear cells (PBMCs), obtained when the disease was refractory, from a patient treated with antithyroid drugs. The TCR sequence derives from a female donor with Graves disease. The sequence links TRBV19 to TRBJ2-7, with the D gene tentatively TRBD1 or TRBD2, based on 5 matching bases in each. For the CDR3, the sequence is CASSINRDGTYEQYF. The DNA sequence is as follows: TGTGCCAGTAGTATAAACCGGGACGGAACCTACGAGCAGTACTTC.